The rows below give T cell receptor beta chains drawn from one sample of a study of cytomegalovirus exposure and HLA in healthy donors. Assay: immunoSEQ multiplex PCR; the TCRdb copy retains only in-frame clones and omits some. This sample yields 40,000 to 55,000 clones, of which roughly four fifths are seen a single time; around 2.5% belongs to the top ten. The sequenced sample consisted of PBMCs. The receptors shown here come from a boy aged 5-17 years in good health and CMV-seropositive. Each CDR3 is given with its conserved first and last residue. A D gene is named only where the DNA matches it firmly. Clone sizes are given selectively: once, few, many, or a class where the clone is expanded.

d_call,cdr3_length,clone_size,j_call,v_call,cdr3_aa,cdr3_nt
NA,13,NA,TRBJ1-2,TRBV2,CAGESGSRYGYTF,TGTGCCGGCGAATCAGGGTCGAGGTATGGCTACACCTTC
NA,12,NA,TRBJ1-1,TRBV5-1,CASSLVGQGAFF,TGCGCCAGCAGCCTGGTGGGTCAGGGAGCTTTCTTT
NA,15,NA,TRBJ1-1,TRBV4-1,CASSQDGRGGAEAFF,TGCGCCAGCAGCCAAGATGGCAGGGGCGGAGCTGAAGCTTTCTTT
NA,15,NA,TRBJ1-6,TRBV27,CASSLRQVYNSPLHF,TGTGCCAGCAGTTTACGTCAGGTCTATAATTCACCCCTCCACTTT
NA,18,once,TRBJ2-3,TRBV7-2,CASSYGKTFDREADTQYF,TGTGCCAGCAGCTATGGGAAGACTTTTGACAGGGAGGCAGATACGCAGTATTTT
TRBD2,15,NA,TRBJ2-3,TRBV14,CASSQAAGGLDTQYF,TGTGCCAGCAGCCAAGCAGCGGGGGGGCTCGATACGCAGTATTTT
NA,15,NA,TRBJ2-1,TRBV18,CASSPEQGSRYEQFF,TGTGCCAGCTCACCCGAGCAGGGTAGTAGATATGAGCAGTTCTTC
TRBD2,18,NA,TRBJ2-1,TRBV4-1,CASRVAGFKGLAFHEQFF,TGCGCCAGCAGGGTTGCCGGTTTTAAGGGACTAGCTTTCCATGAGCAGTTCTTC
TRBD2,13,NA,TRBJ2-7,TRBV6-5,CASSRGDKREQYF,TGTGCCAGCAGTCGGGGGGATAAGAGGGAGCAGTACTTC
TRBD1,14,NA,TRBJ1-4,TRBV19,CASSPGTANEKLFF,TGTGCCAGTAGTCCCGGGACAGCTAATGAAAAACTGTTTTTT
TRBD1,14,NA,TRBJ2-3,TRBV29-1,CSGATGQGKGTQYF,TGCAGCGGGGCCACGGGACAGGGTAAAGGTACGCAGTATTTT
NA,15,NA,TRBJ2-3,TRBV21-1,CAPTLAGPGEDTQYF,TGTGCCCCTACACTAGCGGGGCCGGGGGAGGATACGCAGTATTTT
TRBD2,19,NA,TRBJ2-7,TRBV23-1,CASSQSGASSGGFSYEQYF,TGCGCCAGCAGTCAATCAGGGGCCTCTAGCGGGGGGTTCTCCTACGAGCAGTACTTC
NA,13,NA,TRBJ2-5,TRBV5-4,CASSQDSQESQYF,TGTGCCAGCAGCCAGGACAGCCAAGAGAGCCAGTACTTC
NA,15,NA,TRBJ2-3,TRBV5-6,CASSLPAGFPNTQYF,TGTGCCAGCAGCTTGCCGGCCGGGTTCCCAAATACGCAGTATTTT
NA,11,NA,TRBJ2-1,TRBV10-2,CAILLGNEQFF,TGCGCCATCCTTCTCGGCAATGAGCAGTTCTTC
TRBD1,15,once,TRBJ2-2,TRBV19,CASFRGRGRVGELFF,TGTGCCAGTTTTAGGGGTAGGGGGCGAGTCGGGGAGCTGTTTTTT
TRBD1,13,NA,TRBJ2-7,TRBV6-1,CATWTGYTYEQYF,TGTGCCACCTGGACAGGGTATACCTACGAGCAGTACTTC
NA,13,NA,TRBJ1-4,TRBV11-3,CASSAGPNEKLFF,TGTGCCAGCTCCGCGGGCCCTAATGAAAAACTGTTTTTT
TRBD2,15,NA,TRBJ2-5,TRBV27,CASSLSRLAKETQYF,TGTGCCAGCAGTTTATCGAGACTAGCAAAAGAGACCCAGTACTTC
NA,16,NA,TRBJ1-2,TRBV5-5,CASSFPGQIRSYGYTF,TGTGCCAGCAGCTTCCCAGGACAGATCCGGTCCTATGGCTACACCTTC
TRBD2,18,NA,TRBJ2-3,TRBV9,CASSLGIGLAGITDTQYF,TGTGCCAGCAGCCTTGGAATAGGACTAGCGGGGATCACAGATACGCAGTATTTT
NA,12,NA,TRBJ2-7,TRBV18,CASSTQGLEQYF,TGTGCCAGCTCAACCCAGGGTCTCGAGCAGTACTTC
NA,12,NA,TRBJ1-2,TRBV2,CASNPGGYGYTF,TGTGCCAGCAACCCCGGGGGGTATGGCTACACCTTC
TRBD1,18,NA,TRBJ1-5,TRBV5-4,CASSPKGQGKRSNQPQHF,TGTGCCAGCAGCCCTAAGGGACAGGGTAAGCGGAGCAATCAGCCCCAGCATTTT